This T cell receptor beta chain stems from a study of T cells in Graves' hyperthyroidism and ophthalmopathy. As for the study in general: Peripheral blood sampling occurred at initial diagnosis, before any treatment. Study-wide points: The model's output predicted ophthalmopathy at a median of about 5.9 months prior to onset. In blood, most of the thyroid clonotypes expanded above 0.001 were also present.

CDR3 length: 14 amino acids. Germline assignment: CDR1 DFQATT and CDR2 SNEGSKA (reference sequence). V shed 6 bases and J shed 7 bases, with 18 bases lying between them. Authors of the study amplified TCR beta CDR3 regions from RNA transcripts. The TCR CDR3 was amplified in a first-round RT-PCR using the HTBI primer set. TCRdb used MiXCR to reprocess the multiplex PCR reads, holding one entry per CDR3 protein. The table shows over 450,000 distinct CDR3 sequences, with under 20% occurring only once. On this clonotype: Antigen specificity is unknown.

Diagnoses were established using clinical symptoms, serum thyroxine and TRAb, thyroid ultrasound and orbital computed tomography. The source of this sequence is a woman between 18 and 30 years old with Graves' ophthalmopathy. Source material: blood. The genes are TRBV20-1 and TRBJ1-4; D might be TRBD1 (6 bases). The CDR3 DNA reads as TGCAGTGCCACTAGCAACAGGGAGGGTGAAAAACTGTTTTTT. Residues: CSATSNREGEKLFF.